One TCR beta chain is described in this entry. The antigen remains undetermined. These data come from a study of T cell responses to AZD1222 COVID-19 vaccine. Broader study findings: Donors, mostly white British, included more females; clonal diversity was possibly underestimated. Per reports, nearly half of all spike-specific TCRs target regions that are unmutated in variants.

The CDR3 sequence is 15 residues long. The V segment lost 6 bases and the J segment 8 bases; nucleotides outside the gene matches: 9. Germline-derived CDR1 and CDR2 are SGHVS and FNYEAQ. The data were produced by immunoSEQ multiplex PCR, yet TCRdb's version contains in-frame clones alone and is incomplete. This sample has approximately 130,000 clones, with 80% to 90% found just once. The chain joins TRBV7-6 to TRBJ2-1; 11 positions agree with TRBD1. The sequencing here drew on peripheral blood, taken 28 days after the second AZD1222 dose. This clonotype was sampled from an adult who received the AZD1222 COVID-19 vaccine. The CDR3 reads CASRRSGQGVDEQFF. The CDR3 bases are TGTGCCAGCAGACGATCGGGACAGGGGGTGGATGAGCAGTTCTTC. The full variable domain, in which reference TRBV7-6 and TRBJ2-1 provide the parts outside the CDR3, is GAGVSQSPRYKVTKRGQDVALRCDPISGHVSLYWYRQALGQGPEFLTYFNYEAQQDKSGLPNDRFSAERPEGSISTLTIQRTEQRDSAMYRCASRRSGQGVDEQFFGPGTRLTVL.